Presented here are 9 T cell receptor beta chains from one specimen sequenced in a study of T-cell reconstitution after alpha-beta-depleted transplantation in children. The library targeted TCRbeta and was prepared with unique molecular identifiers. TCRdb re-called the PCR reads with MiXCR, one entry per CDR3 protein. The profile shows 450,000 to 600,000 distinct CDR3 sequences, about 33% of them singletons. The sample consisted of PBMCs from the stem cell graft donor, taken from the stem cell graft. The receptors were sampled from a human donor who donated a stem cell graft to a child with aplastic anemia.

V gene TRBV18 combines with J gene TRBJ2-2, with 10 positions matching TRBD1. The ends lost 1 base at V and 7 bases at J; junction bases unmatched: 3. The CDR3 consists of 15 residues. Germline CDR1 reads KGHSH; CDR2 reads LQKENI. The CDR3 loop reads CASSPRQGAVGELFF. In DNA, the CDR3 is TGTGCCAGCTCACCACGACAGGGGGCCGTCGGGGAGCTGTTTTTT.

This clonotype occurred a few times. The chain couples TRBV18 to TRBJ2-7, with 10 bases lining up with TRBD1. The ends lost 6 bases at V and 5 bases at J; junction bases unmatched: 7. CDR1 and CDR2 (germline): KGHSH, LQKENI. This CDR3 region has 14 residues. In DNA form, the CDR3 reads TGTGCCAGCTCGCCAAAGACAGGGGGCCACGAGCAGTACGTC. Protein product: CASSPKTGGHEQYV.

The V gene is TRBV7-2, the J gene TRBJ2-1, with TRBD2 matching 16 bases. The length of the CDR3 is 17 residues. CDR1 and CDR2 (germline): SGHTA, FQGNSA. Trimming at V came to 5 bases and at J to 7 bases, leaving 8 bases not matched to a gene. CDR3 sequence reads: CASSRGLAGGALNEQFF. The DNA of the CDR3 is TGTGCCAGCAGCCGGGGACTAGCGGGAGGGGCACTTAATGAGCAGTTCTTC.

The chain recombines TRBV6-2 or TRBV6-3 with TRBJ1-2; maybe TRBD1 (5 bases). The V gene lost 5 bases and the J gene lost 4 bases, with 17 bases spanning the gap. CDR1 is MNHEY and CDR2 is SVGEGT in the germline V gene. The CDR3 totals 15 residues. In DNA form, the CDR3 reads TGTGCCAGCAGTCAGTTGGGGGACCGAGGCTATGGCTACACCTTC. Translating gives CASSQLGDRGYGYTF.

This clonotype was picked up a small number of times. The chain combines TRBV24-1 with TRBJ2-1, with 7 nucleotides matching TRBD2. CDR3 length equals 15 residues. Looked up from germline, CDR1 is KGHDR and CDR2 is SFDVKD. V shed 1 base and J 4 bases; nucleotides not matched to a gene: 3. The CDR3 DNA reads as TGTGCCACCAGTGATTTTGGGGGGGGTTACAATGAGCAGTTCTTC. Its protein is CATSDFGGGYNEQFF.

The V call is TRBV12-3 or TRBV12-4, the J call TRBJ1-5; the D is unclear. CDR3 length equals 13 residues. The ends were cut back, 6 bases at V and 0 bases at J, with 6 bases in the middle. The CDR3 nucleotides are TGTGCCAGCAGGCAGACTAGCAATCAGCCCCAGCATTTT. Its protein is CASRQTSNQPQHF.

The CDR3 DNA sequence: TGCAGCGTTGCTGGGACAGGGCCTGGAAACACCATATATTTT. Residues: CSVAGTGPGNTIYF. The J gene is TRBJ1-3, the V gene TRBV29-1; 9 nucleotides align to TRBD1. The V and J ends lost 4 bases and 2 bases, in that order; junction bases with no gene match: 3. Germline V gives CDR1 SQVTM, CDR2 ANQGSEA. This CDR3 is built from 14 residues.

This chain joins TRBV29-1 and TRBJ2-3, with D uncertain. This CDR3 spans 12 amino acids. CDR1 is SQVTM, CDR2 ANQGSEA, per germline. With 7 bases removed from V and 1 base from J, the gap between germline ends came to 9 bases. The CDR3 coding sequence is TGCAGCGGCTCAGAAGGCACAGATACGCAGTATTTT. This codes for CSGSEGTDTQYF.

The CDR3 region is CASRSADRTVGTQYF. As DNA, the CDR3 is TGCGCCAGCCGATCGGCCGACAGGACCGTTGGTACGCAGTATTTT. The chain employs TRBV5-1 and TRBJ2-3, with D possibly TRBD1 on 6 matching bases. CDR1 SGHRS and CDR2 YFSETQ come from the germline V gene. Trimming pared 7 bases from V and 8 bases from J, leaving 23 bases between. CDR3 length equals 15 residues.